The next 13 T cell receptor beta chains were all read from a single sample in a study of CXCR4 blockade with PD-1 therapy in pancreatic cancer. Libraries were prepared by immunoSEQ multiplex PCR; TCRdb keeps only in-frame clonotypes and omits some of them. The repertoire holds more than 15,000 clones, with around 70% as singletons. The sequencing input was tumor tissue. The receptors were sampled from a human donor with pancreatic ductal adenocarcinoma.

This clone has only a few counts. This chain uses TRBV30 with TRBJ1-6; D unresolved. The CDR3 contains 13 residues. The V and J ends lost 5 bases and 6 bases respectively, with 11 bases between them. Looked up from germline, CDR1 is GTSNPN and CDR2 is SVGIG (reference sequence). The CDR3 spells CAWQLKGNSPLHF. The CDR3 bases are TGTGCCTGGCAACTCAAGGGTAATTCACCCCTCCACTTT.

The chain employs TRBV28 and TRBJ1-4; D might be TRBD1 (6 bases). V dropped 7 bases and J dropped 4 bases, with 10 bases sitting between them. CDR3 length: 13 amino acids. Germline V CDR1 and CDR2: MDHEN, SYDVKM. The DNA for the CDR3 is TGTGCCAGCAACGGACAGATTAATGAAAAACTGTTTTTT. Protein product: CASNGQINEKLFF.

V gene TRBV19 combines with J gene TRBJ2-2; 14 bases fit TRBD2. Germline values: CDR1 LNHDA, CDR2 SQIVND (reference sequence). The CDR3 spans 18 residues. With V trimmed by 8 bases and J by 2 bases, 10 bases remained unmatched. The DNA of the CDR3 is TGTGCCAGTGCCAGACTAGCGGGAGGGCCTGGTAACACCGGGGAGCTGTTTTTT. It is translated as CASARLAGGPGNTGELFF.

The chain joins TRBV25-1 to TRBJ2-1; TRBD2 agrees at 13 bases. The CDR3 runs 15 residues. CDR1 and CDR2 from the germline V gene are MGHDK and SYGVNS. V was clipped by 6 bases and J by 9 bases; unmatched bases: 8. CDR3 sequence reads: CASSLGLAGVGEQFF. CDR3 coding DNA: TGTGCCAGCAGCCTTGGACTAGCGGGAGTAGGTGAGCAGTTCTTC.

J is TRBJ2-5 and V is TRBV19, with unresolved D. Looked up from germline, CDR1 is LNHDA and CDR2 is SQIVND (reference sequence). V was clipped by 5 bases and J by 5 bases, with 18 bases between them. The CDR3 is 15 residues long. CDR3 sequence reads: CASSPGDPLWETQYF. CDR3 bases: TGTGCCAGTAGTCCCGGAGACCCCTTATGGGAGACCCAGTACTTC.

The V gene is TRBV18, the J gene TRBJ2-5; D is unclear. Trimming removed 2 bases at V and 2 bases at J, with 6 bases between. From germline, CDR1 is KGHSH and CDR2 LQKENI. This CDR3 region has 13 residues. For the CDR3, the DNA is TGTGCCAGCTCACCAGTACAGCAAGAGACCCAGTACTTC. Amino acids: CASSPVQQETQYF.

In DNA form, the CDR3 reads TGTGCCAGCACTTCCCTCAGGGGGTGGCACACCGGGGAGCTGTTTTTT. Translation gives CASTSLRGWHTGELFF. The chain couples TRBV6-8 to TRBJ2-2, with 7 bases identical to TRBD1. Germline V gene lookup returns CDR1 MNHGY and CDR2 SAAAGT. The CDR3 totals 16 residues. The V gene end was trimmed by 7 bases and the J gene end by 3 bases; junction bases not matched to a gene: 11.

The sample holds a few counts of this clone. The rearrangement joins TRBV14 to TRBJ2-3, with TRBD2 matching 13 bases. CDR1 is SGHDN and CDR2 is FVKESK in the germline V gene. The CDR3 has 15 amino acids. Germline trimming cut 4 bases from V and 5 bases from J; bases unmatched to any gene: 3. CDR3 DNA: TGTGCCAGCAGCCGCGGACTAGCGGGAGTAGATACGCAGTATTTT. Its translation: CASSRGLAGVDTQYF.

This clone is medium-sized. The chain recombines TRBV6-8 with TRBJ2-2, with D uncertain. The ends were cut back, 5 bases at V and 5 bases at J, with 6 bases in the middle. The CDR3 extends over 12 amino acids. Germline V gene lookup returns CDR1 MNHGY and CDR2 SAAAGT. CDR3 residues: CASSKTTGELFF. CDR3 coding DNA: TGTGCCAGCAGTAAAACTACCGGGGAGCTGTTTTTT.

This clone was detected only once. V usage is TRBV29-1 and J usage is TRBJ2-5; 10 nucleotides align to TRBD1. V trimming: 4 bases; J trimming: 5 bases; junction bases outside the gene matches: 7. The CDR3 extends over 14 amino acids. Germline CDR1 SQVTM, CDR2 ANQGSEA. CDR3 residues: CSVGDRGLGETQYF. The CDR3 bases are TGCAGCGTTGGCGACAGGGGGCTCGGGGAGACCCAGTACTTC.

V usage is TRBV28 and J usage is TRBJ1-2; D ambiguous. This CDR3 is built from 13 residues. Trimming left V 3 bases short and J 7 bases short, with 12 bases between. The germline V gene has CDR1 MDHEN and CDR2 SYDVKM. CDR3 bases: TGTGCCAGCAGTTTCCTCCCGGGAGGTGGCTACACCTTC. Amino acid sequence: CASSFLPGGGYTF.

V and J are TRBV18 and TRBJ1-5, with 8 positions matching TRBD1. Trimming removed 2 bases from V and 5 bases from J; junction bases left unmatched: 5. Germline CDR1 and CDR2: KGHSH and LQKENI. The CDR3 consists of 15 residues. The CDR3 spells CASSPTGRGHQPQHF. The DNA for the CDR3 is TGTGCCAGCTCACCAACGGGCAGGGGGCATCAGCCCCAGCATTTT. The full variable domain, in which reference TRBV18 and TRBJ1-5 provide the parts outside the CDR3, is NAGVMQNPRHLVRRRGQEARLRCSPMKGHSHVYWYRQLPEEGLKFMVYLQKENIIDESGMPKERFSAEFPKEGPSILRIQQVVRGDSAAYFCASSPTGRGHQPQHFGDGTRLSIL.

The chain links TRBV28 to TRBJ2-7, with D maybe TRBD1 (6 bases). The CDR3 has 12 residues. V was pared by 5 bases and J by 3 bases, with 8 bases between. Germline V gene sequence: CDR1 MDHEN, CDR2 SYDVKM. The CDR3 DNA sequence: TGTGCCAGCAGTGTAGGGGGCTACGAGCAGTACTTC. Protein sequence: CASSVGGYEQYF.